The clone carrying this T cell receptor (beta chain) was recorded once. Its antigen is currently unknown. This specimen belongs to a study of CD8+ T cells in alopecia areata. Whole-study results and caveats: Sequencing of scalp tissue also captures the resident alphabeta T cells of normal skin.

Sequencing templates came from extracted RNA that was reverse transcribed into cDNA. The repertoire was sequenced with immunoSEQ multiplex PCR; TCRdb's copy has only in-frame clones and lacks some. The sample carries about 160,000 clones, roughly two thirds recorded once. The treatment: oral pan-JAK inhibitor, 5-10 mg twice daily. This CDR3 contains 12 residues. With 0 bases removed from V and 10 bases from J, the gap between germline ends came to 8 bases. The germline V gene encodes CDR1 SGHRS and CDR2 YFSETQ. The sequencing used CD4+ T cells sorted from blood, collected at week 4, from a patient treated with tofacitinib. The chain has TRBV5-1 and TRBJ2-1; D not certain. The clonotype was recovered from a human donor with alopecia areata. CDR3 residues: CASSLAGAEQFF. The CDR3, as DNA: TGCGCCAGCAGCTTGGCCGGAGCGGAGCAGTTCTTC.